This is a list of T cell receptor beta chains from one sample in a study of T-cell reconstitution after alpha-beta-depleted transplantation in children. TCRdb re-derived calls from the PCR reads in MiXCR, one entry per CDR3 protein. Here the sample spans about 830,000 distinct CDR3 sequences, 16% being singletons. Here the sequenced sample was PBMCs, mostly from graft donor cells, taken 360 days after TCRalphabeta/CD19-depleted stem cell transplant. All receptors come from a male patient between 10 and 17 years old who had a stem cell transplant for acute lymphoblastic leukemia, so the T cells may come from the graft donor. The CDR3 runs from the conserved cysteine through the conserved F or W. Fields, in order: D gene, V gene, CDR3 length, J gene, clone size, CDR3 protein, CDR3 DNA. The D gene is left open where the match is weak. Expanded clones are given a class, and other clones once, few, many or no size at all.

D gene: TRBD1
V gene: TRBV5-1
CDR3 length: 16
J gene: TRBJ2-7
clone size: .
CDR3 protein: CASSLLPGQSSYEQYF
CDR3 DNA: TGCGCCAGCAGTCTCCTACCGGGACAGAGCTCCTACGAGCAGTACTTC

D gene: .
V gene: TRBV5-1
CDR3 length: 14
J gene: TRBJ2-7
clone size: many
CDR3 protein: CASSFGGPSYEQYF
CDR3 DNA: TGCGCCAGCAGCTTCGGGGGACCCAGCTACGAGCAGTACTTC

D gene: .
V gene: TRBV29-1
CDR3 length: 11
J gene: TRBJ2-7
clone size: few
CDR3 protein: CSVTQGREQYF
CDR3 DNA: TGCAGCGTTACCCAGGGGAGGGAGCAGTACTTC

D gene: .
V gene: TRBV29-1
CDR3 length: 12
J gene: TRBJ1-5
clone size: few
CDR3 protein: CSVEAHGQPQHF
CDR3 DNA: TGCAGCGTTGAAGCCCATGGGCAGCCCCAGCATTTT

D gene: TRBD2
V gene: TRBV12-3/TRBV12-4
CDR3 length: 15
J gene: TRBJ2-7
clone size: few
CDR3 protein: CASSRPSGRADEQYF
CDR3 DNA: TGTGCCAGCAGCCGCCCTAGCGGGAGGGCCGACGAGCAGTACTTC

D gene: .
V gene: TRBV20-1
CDR3 length: 13
J gene: TRBJ1-2
clone size: few
CDR3 protein: CSARRGTNYGYTF
CDR3 DNA: TGCAGTGCTAGGCGGGGGACTAACTATGGCTACACCTTC

D gene: TRBD2
V gene: TRBV29-1
CDR3 length: 16
J gene: TRBJ2-1
clone size: few
CDR3 protein: CSVEDPGTSGYNEQFF
CDR3 DNA: TGCAGCGTTGAAGACCCCGGGACTAGCGGTTACAATGAGCAGTTCTTC

D gene: TRBD1
V gene: TRBV6-5
CDR3 length: 16
J gene: TRBJ2-5
clone size: .
CDR3 protein: CASSFAGTGLTETQYF
CDR3 DNA: TGTGCCAGCAGTTTCGCCGGGACAGGGTTGACGGAGACCCAGTACTTC

D gene: .
V gene: TRBV29-1
CDR3 length: 12
J gene: TRBJ2-3
clone size: many
CDR3 protein: CSADNSGDTQYF
CDR3 DNA: TGCAGCGCTGATAACTCGGGAGATACGCAGTATTTT

D gene: TRBD1
V gene: TRBV29-1
CDR3 length: 13
J gene: TRBJ1-2
clone size: few
CDR3 protein: CSVVGTASYGYTF
CDR3 DNA: TGCAGCGTTGTCGGGACAGCCTCCTATGGCTACACCTTC

D gene: TRBD2
V gene: TRBV7-2
CDR3 length: 15
J gene: TRBJ2-2
clone size: few
CDR3 protein: CASSRLAENTGELFF
CDR3 DNA: TGTGCCAGCAGCCGCCTAGCGGAGAACACCGGGGAGCTGTTTTTT

D gene: .
V gene: TRBV7-3
CDR3 length: 16
J gene: TRBJ2-7
clone size: few
CDR3 protein: CASSLNGAATGYEQYF
CDR3 DNA: TGTGCCAGCAGCTTAAATGGGGCAGCAACCGGCTACGAGCAGTACTTC

D gene: .
V gene: TRBV12-3/TRBV12-4
CDR3 length: 14
J gene: TRBJ2-7
clone size: few
CDR3 protein: CASVPGTNKGEQYF
CDR3 DNA: TGTGCCAGCGTTCCCGGGACCAATAAAGGCGAGCAGTACTTC

D gene: .
V gene: TRBV24-1
CDR3 length: 15
J gene: TRBJ2-1
clone size: .
CDR3 protein: CATSDLRGGRNEQFF
CDR3 DNA: TGTGCCACCAGTGATTTGAGGGGGGGGAGGAATGAGCAGTTCTTC

D gene: .
V gene: TRBV5-1
CDR3 length: 12
J gene: TRBJ2-6
clone size: many
CDR3 protein: CASSFTSDVLTF
CDR3 DNA: TGCGCCAGCAGCTTTACCTCCGACGTCCTGACTTTC

D gene: .
V gene: TRBV24-1
CDR3 length: 12
J gene: TRBJ2-7
clone size: .
CDR3 protein: CATRGVAAEQYF
CDR3 DNA: TGTGCCACCAGAGGTGTAGCGGCCGAGCAGTACTTC

D gene: .
V gene: TRBV18
CDR3 length: 16
J gene: TRBJ1-5
clone size: .
CDR3 protein: CASSPRRLDGGQPQHF
CDR3 DNA: TGTGCCAGCTCACCACGTCGCCTAGACGGGGGGCAGCCCCAGCATTTT

D gene: TRBD2
V gene: TRBV7-9
CDR3 length: 14
J gene: TRBJ2-5
clone size: .
CDR3 protein: CASSERGTQETQYF
CDR3 DNA: TGTGCCAGCAGCGAGCGGGGTACCCAAGAGACCCAGTACTTC

D gene: TRBD1
V gene: TRBV15
CDR3 length: 17
J gene: TRBJ1-1
clone size: .
CDR3 protein: CATSGLTRGRLGSEAFF
CDR3 DNA: TGTGCCACCAGCGGACTAACTAGGGGGCGTCTTGGGAGTGAAGCTTTCTTT

D gene: .
V gene: TRBV28
CDR3 length: 20
J gene: TRBJ2-3
clone size: .
CDR3 protein: CASSLYSRYAEESSTDTQYF
CDR3 DNA: TGTGCCAGCAGTTTATACTCGAGGTATGCTGAGGAGTCTAGCACAGATACGCAGTATTTT

D gene: .
V gene: TRBV12-3/TRBV12-4
CDR3 length: 12
J gene: TRBJ1-5
clone size: .
CDR3 protein: CASRRQNQPQHF
CDR3 DNA: TGTGCCAGCAGGCGACAGAATCAGCCCCAGCATTTT

D gene: .
V gene: TRBV19
CDR3 length: 13
J gene: TRBJ1-1
clone size: few
CDR3 protein: CASSSRRRTEAFF
CDR3 DNA: TGTGCCAGTAGTTCGAGGAGGCGCACTGAAGCTTTCTTT

D gene: .
V gene: TRBV20-1
CDR3 length: 15
J gene: TRBJ2-7
clone size: few
CDR3 protein: CSASIPLGSFYEQYF
CDR3 DNA: TGCAGTGCCAGTATCCCCCTTGGATCTTTCTACGAGCAGTACTTC

D gene: TRBD2
V gene: TRBV2
CDR3 length: 15
J gene: TRBJ2-1
clone size: few
CDR3 protein: CASSARLAGIGEQFF
CDR3 DNA: TGTGCCAGCAGTGCCCGACTAGCGGGTATAGGTGAGCAGTTCTTC

D gene: .
V gene: TRBV7-2
CDR3 length: 15
J gene: TRBJ2-3
clone size: few
CDR3 protein: CASSLLTALTDTQYF
CDR3 DNA: TGTGCCAGCAGCTTGCTAACCGCATTAACAGATACGCAGTATTTT

D gene: .
V gene: TRBV5-1
CDR3 length: 12
J gene: TRBJ1-6
clone size: .
CDR3 protein: CASRENNSPLHF
CDR3 DNA: TGCGCCAGCAGAGAAAATAATTCACCCCTCCACTTT

D gene: .
V gene: TRBV28
CDR3 length: 15
J gene: TRBJ2-7
clone size: .
CDR3 protein: CASSWTVLVGYEQYF
CDR3 DNA: TGTGCCAGCAGCTGGACAGTCCTTGTCGGGTACGAGCAGTACTTC

D gene: TRBD2
V gene: TRBV29-1
CDR3 length: 15
J gene: TRBJ2-5
clone size: .
CDR3 protein: CSVEAGGALPETQYF
CDR3 DNA: TGCAGCGTTGAAGCGGGAGGGGCCCTTCCTGAGACCCAGTACTTC

D gene: TRBD1
V gene: TRBV11-1
CDR3 length: 18
J gene: TRBJ1-5
clone size: .
CDR3 protein: CASSPLTGTLAVNQPQHF
CDR3 DNA: TGTGCCAGCAGCCCGCTGACAGGGACTTTAGCCGTCAATCAGCCCCAGCATTTT

D gene: .
V gene: TRBV7-7
CDR3 length: 15
J gene: TRBJ1-4
clone size: .
CDR3 protein: CASSFKGATNEKLFF
CDR3 DNA: TGTGCCAGCAGCTTCAAGGGTGCAACTAATGAAAAACTGTTTTTT

D gene: .
V gene: TRBV15
CDR3 length: 14
J gene: TRBJ1-4
clone size: .
CDR3 protein: CATSRGATNEKLFF
CDR3 DNA: TGTGCCACCAGCAGAGGGGCAACTAATGAAAAACTGTTTTTT

D gene: TRBD2
V gene: TRBV20-1
CDR3 length: 17
J gene: TRBJ2-7
clone size: .
CDR3 protein: CSATTQRSGRSLYEQYF
CDR3 DNA: TGCAGTGCTACCACCCAACGGAGCGGGAGGTCCCTCTACGAGCAGTACTTC

D gene: TRBD1
V gene: TRBV16
CDR3 length: 14
J gene: TRBJ2-3
clone size: .
CDR3 protein: CASAGTGSTDTQYF
CDR3 DNA: TGTGCCAGCGCCGGGACAGGGAGCACAGATACGCAGTATTTT

D gene: .
V gene: TRBV5-6
CDR3 length: 14
J gene: TRBJ2-6
clone size: few
CDR3 protein: CASSLGYGANVLTF
CDR3 DNA: TGTGCCAGCAGCTTGGGTTACGGGGCCAACGTCCTGACTTTC

D gene: .
V gene: TRBV10-3
CDR3 length: 15
J gene: TRBJ2-5
clone size: .
CDR3 protein: CAISESSRAQETQYF
CDR3 DNA: TGTGCCATCAGTGAGTCGAGCAGGGCCCAAGAGACCCAGTACTTC

D gene: .
V gene: TRBV28
CDR3 length: 13
J gene: TRBJ2-4
clone size: many
CDR3 protein: CASMGSGAETWGF
CDR3 DNA: TGTGCCAGCATGGGGTCGGGGGCCGAGACCTGGGGATTC

D gene: .
V gene: TRBV5-1
CDR3 length: 12
J gene: TRBJ1-2
clone size: once
CDR3 protein: CASAREGYGYTF
CDR3 DNA: TGCGCCAGCGCGAGGGAAGGCTATGGCTACACCTTC

D gene: TRBD2
V gene: TRBV14
CDR3 length: 18
J gene: TRBJ2-3
clone size: few
CDR3 protein: CASSQDRLQREVADTQYF
CDR3 DNA: TGTGCCAGCAGCCAAGATCGCCTTCAGCGGGAGGTTGCAGATACGCAGTATTTT

D gene: TRBD2
V gene: TRBV18
CDR3 length: 16
J gene: TRBJ2-3
clone size: .
CDR3 protein: CASSPIQTSGADTQYF
CDR3 DNA: TGTGCCAGCTCACCGATTCAGACTAGCGGGGCAGATACGCAGTATTTT

D gene: TRBD1
V gene: TRBV20-1
CDR3 length: 14
J gene: TRBJ1-2
clone size: .
CDR3 protein: CSARDKDRPYGYTF
CDR3 DNA: TGCAGTGCTAGAGATAAGGACAGGCCGTATGGCTACACCTTC

D gene: .
V gene: TRBV11-1
CDR3 length: 20
J gene: TRBJ2-3
clone size: few
CDR3 protein: CASSPDKLGRPRDSTDTQYF
CDR3 DNA: TGTGCCAGCAGCCCCGATAAACTTGGTCGACCGAGGGATAGCACAGATACGCAGTATTTT

D gene: TRBD2
V gene: TRBV7-9
CDR3 length: 15
J gene: TRBJ2-4
clone size: many
CDR3 protein: CASSSFLTGGYIQYF
CDR3 DNA: TGTGCCAGCAGCTCCTTTTTGACGGGGGGATACATTCAGTACTTC

D gene: TRBD1
V gene: TRBV2
CDR3 length: 18
J gene: TRBJ2-6
clone size: .
CDR3 protein: CASSEVGTGVRGANVLTF
CDR3 DNA: TGTGCCAGCAGTGAAGTTGGGACAGGGGTGAGAGGGGCCAACGTCCTGACTTTC

D gene: TRBD2
V gene: TRBV7-8
CDR3 length: 15
J gene: TRBJ2-7
clone size: many
CDR3 protein: CASSYLSGPSYEQYF
CDR3 DNA: TGTGCCAGCAGCTACCTTAGCGGGCCATCCTACGAGCAGTACTTC

D gene: .
V gene: TRBV5-1
CDR3 length: 15
J gene: TRBJ1-4
clone size: few
CDR3 protein: CASKISTATNEKLFF
CDR3 DNA: TGCGCCAGCAAAATCTCGACAGCAACTAATGAAAAACTGTTTTTT

D gene: TRBD2
V gene: TRBV4-1
CDR3 length: 17
J gene: TRBJ2-7
clone size: few
CDR3 protein: CASSQGRGSLATYEQYF
CDR3 DNA: TGCGCCAGCAGCCAAGGGCGCGGGAGCCTTGCGACTTACGAGCAGTACTTC

D gene: TRBD1
V gene: TRBV6-1
CDR3 length: 13
J gene: TRBJ2-7
clone size: .
CDR3 protein: CASVDRGPYEQYF
CDR3 DNA: TGTGCCTCTGTGGACAGGGGGCCCTACGAGCAGTACTTC

D gene: .
V gene: TRBV18
CDR3 length: 15
J gene: TRBJ1-5
clone size: .
CDR3 protein: CASSRHRASNQPQHF
CDR3 DNA: TGTGCCAGCTCACGACACAGGGCTAGCAATCAGCCCCAGCATTTT

D gene: .
V gene: TRBV5-4
CDR3 length: 12
J gene: TRBJ2-7
clone size: many
CDR3 protein: CASSGQKHEQYF
CDR3 DNA: TGTGCCAGCAGCGGCCAAAAACACGAGCAGTACTTC